This T cell receptor beta chain was obtained from a study of shared clonotypes between healthy human individuals. TCRdb's copy holds only in-frame clones and misses some; the assay was immunoSEQ multiplex PCR. In the table there are over 400,000 clones, 70% to 80% of which are singletons. This receptor was identified in a woman aged 40 to 50 in good health. Some clones in this sample may be carry-over from other donors' samples. Sequenced material: PBMCs.

The CDR3 DNA follows: TGTGCCAGCAGCTTGCCGCCTAGCGCAAACAATGAGCAGTTCTTC. It codes for CASSLPPSANNEQFF. The V gene is TRBV5-6, the J gene TRBJ2-1; TRBD2 might be the D (6 bases). The germline V and J ends were trimmed by 1 base and 5 bases, with 13 bases remaining between them. Germline V gives CDR1 SGHDT, CDR2 YYEEEE. The CDR3 runs 15 residues. Full variable domain (rest looked up from reference TRBV5-6 and TRBJ2-1): DAGVTQSPTHLIKTRGQQVTLRCSPKSGHDTVSWYQQALGQGPQFIFQYYEEEERQRGNFPDRFSGHQFPNYSSELNVNALLLGDSALYLCASSLPPSANNEQFFGPGTRLTVL.